This TCR beta chain stems from a study of T-cell memory formation after mild COVID-19 (dated by TCRdb to about 2021). As for the study more broadly: Most TCR sequence clusters were specific to one of the two donors. In two donors, T-cell clones that expanded and contracted after mild COVID-19 were tracked by sequencing TCRalpha and TCRbeta repertoires over time. The cohort comprised two young, previously healthy adult volunteers, one female and one male. Study-wide findings and limitations: Clones that contracted from day 15 to 85 showed balanced CD4/CD8 phenotypes, whereas a second wave of clones that expanded from day 15 to 37 leaned towards CD4+. The study included only two mild cases, and larger cohorts that include severe cases with pre-infection samples were judged to be necessary. Contracting CD4+ clones turned up mainly in the CM and EM memory subsets, whereas EMRA was where CD8+ clones were enriched. Whether the second-wave clones peaking on day 37 were SARS-CoV-2 specific was not confirmed. Some responding clones were detected in pre-infection memory, suggesting pre-existing cross-reactive memory T cells joined the SARS-CoV-2 response.

Details on this clonotype: The antigen it binds to is not known. No quality values exist for individual bases; no much larger clone is one base distant.

The CDR3 contains 12 residues, cysteine and phenylalanine counted. The kept DNA is CDR3 alone, 36 bases in frame from the first base. V is reduced by 1 base and J by 8 bases, leaving a spacing of 7 bases between them. CDR1 and CDR2, per the germline V gene, are SGHTA and FQGTGA. These reads were obtained on an Illumina NovaSeq 6000. Using 5'RACE with constant-segment primers, TCRalpha and TCRbeta cDNA libraries were constructed, with sample barcodes and unique molecular identifiers added in the process. Trizol reagent was used to extract RNA from every sample. Library amplification was performed in two PCR steps, and a second sample barcode and Illumina TruSeq adapters were introduced in the second step. Sequencing of libraries was performed on an Illumina NovaSeq with 2 x 150 bp paired-end reads. For the original study's pipeline: Demultiplexing of reads and collapsing into UMI-guided consensus sequences were performed with migec v1.2.7. Using mixcr v2.1.11, UMI consensuses were aligned to TRA and TRB V and J templates and then assembled into clonotypes. Expanded or contracted clonotypes were those called significant by both edgeR and NoisET, with noise models trained on biological replicates. For edgeR calls, the thresholds were a false discovery rate-adjusted p below 0.01 and a log2 fold-change of 1. As an exploratory analysis of dynamics, PCA with hierarchical clustering was applied to max-normalized trajectories of the 1000 most abundant clonotypes. The CD4 or CD8 phenotype of responding clones was assigned using the separately sequenced CD4+ and CD8+ repertoires. TCRdb trimmed the raw reads at Q25, called clones with MiXCR and kept productive beta chains. Rows with a matching CDR3 protein are joined into one entry that keeps the most common DNA and genes. TCRdb's processing, not the authors', yielded these V and J calls. The sample table lists roughly 62,000 distinct CDR3 sequences, 9.3% of them with a count of one. The ten most abundant clones make up 1% to 1.4% of the sample.

Ficoll-Paque density gradient centrifugation was the method used to isolate PBMCs. Sequenced input: PBMCs or a T cell subset sorted from them (not recorded which). The source is a young man who had mild COVID-19 (a few samples of this study predate the infection). The sample titles of this study are shuffled in the database, so cell type and time point are left out; the donor was told from shared clones. The rearrangement combines TRBV7-3 with TRBJ2-3; the best D guess is TRBD2, with 6 bases matching. At the DNA level, the sequence is TGTGCCAGCAGCTTAATGGGAGGTACGCAGTATTTT. Translation gives CASSLMGGTQYF. The CDR3, completed at both ends by the reference TRBV7-3 and TRBJ2-3 genes, gives the full variable domain GAGVSQTPSNKVTEKGKYVELRCDPISGHTALYWYRQSLGQGPEFLIYFQGTGAADDSGLPNDRFFAVRPEGSVSTLKIQRTERGDSAVYLCASSLMGGTQYFGPGTRLTVL.